A selection of T cell receptor beta chains follows, all from one sample in a study of T cells after yellow fever vaccination. TCRdb redid the calling of the 5' RACE reads with MiXCR, one entry per CDR3 protein. The sample lists about 350,000 distinct CDR3 sequences, around 13% seen once, with 3% to 4% in the top ten. The sequences come from CD4+ T cells sorted from PBMCs, collected 15 days after the yellow fever booster vaccination. The receptors come from a young man who received the YFV17D yellow fever vaccine. CDR3s include the opening cysteine and the closing phenylalanine or tryptophan. Each record gives: D gene, clone size, V gene, J gene, CDR3 protein, CDR3 DNA. The D gene is left open where the match is weak. Size is omitted from some rows. Given values are once, few, many or a class for expanded clones.

>NA|few|TRBV2|TRBJ2-7
CASSATLLRSYEQYF
TGTGCCAGCAGTGCGACGCTCCTGCGCTCCTACGAGCAGTACTTC
>NA|NA|TRBV6-6|TRBJ1-3
CASSYGENTIYF
TGTGCCAGCAGTTACGGGGAAAACACCATATATTTT
>NA|NA|TRBV19|TRBJ1-1
CASSIDRRGVGAFF
TGTGCCAGTAGTATCGACAGGAGGGGTGTTGGGGCTTTCTTT
>NA|few|TRBV7-2|TRBJ2-1
CASSPRPRGGEQFF
TGTGCCAGCAGCCCTAGGCCAAGGGGCGGCGAGCAGTTCTTC
>TRBD1|few|TRBV7-2|TRBJ1-2
CASSIDRGNYGYTF
TGTGCCAGCAGCATTGACAGGGGGAACTATGGCTACACCTTC
>NA|few|TRBV7-2|TRBJ1-2
CASSLQGPRYGYTF
TGTGCCAGCAGCTTACAGGGGCCCCGCTATGGCTACACCTTC
>NA|NA|TRBV6-2/TRBV6-3|TRBJ2-5
CASRTYREKQETQYF
TGTGCCAGCAGAACGTACAGGGAAAAGCAAGAGACCCAGTACTTC
>NA|NA|TRBV5-1|TRBJ2-2
CASLPGPNTGELFF
TGCGCCAGCCTTCCAGGACCGAACACCGGGGAGCTGTTTTTT
>TRBD1|many|TRBV5-5|TRBJ2-1
CASSLGVVGGTGEQFF
TGTGCCAGCAGCTTGGGGGTCGTAGGCGGGACAGGGGAGCAGTTCTTC
>NA|NA|TRBV10-3|TRBJ1-2
CAISELQLSYGYTF
TGTGCCATCAGTGAGTTACAGCTTTCCTATGGCTACACCTTC
>TRBD1|few|TRBV4-1|TRBJ1-1
CASSQDGTAKSQAFF
TGCGCCAGCAGCCAAGACGGGACAGCCAAGAGTCAAGCTTTCTTT
>NA|NA|TRBV9|TRBJ1-2
CASSVGGVSYGYTF
TGTGCCAGCAGCGTAGGCGGGGTCTCCTATGGCTACACCTTC
>NA|many|TRBV5-1|TRBJ2-3
CASSLGARGDTQYF
TGCGCCAGCAGCTTGGGGGCCCGGGGCGACACGCAGTATTTT
>NA|NA|TRBV9|TRBJ2-5
CASSVGAGNQETQYF
TGTGCCAGCAGCGTAGGTGCGGGGAACCAAGAGACCCAGTACTTC
>NA|NA|TRBV20-1|TRBJ2-4
CSARDPAGAKNIQYF
TGCAGTGCTAGAGACCCAGCGGGAGCCAAAAACATTCAGTACTTC
>TRBD1|NA|TRBV6-1|TRBJ1-2
CASSEQGVRGYTF
TGTGCCAGCAGTGAACAGGGGGTCCGTGGCTACACCTTC
>NA|NA|TRBV24-1|TRBJ2-1
CATSPTGQLNEQFF
TGTGCCACCAGTCCAACGGGACAACTCAATGAGCAGTTCTTC
>TRBD1|NA|TRBV27|TRBJ1-5
CASRDRTGSDQPQHF
TGTGCCAGCAGGGATAGGACAGGGTCCGACCAGCCCCAGCATTTT
>TRBD1|NA|TRBV20-1|TRBJ2-7
CSASLPGQGAYEQYF
TGCAGTGCTAGCCTCCCGGGACAGGGCGCGTACGAGCAGTACTTC
>NA|few|TRBV6-2/TRBV6-3|TRBJ2-1
CASRTSYNEQFF
TGTGCCAGCAGGACCAGCTACAATGAGCAGTTCTTC
>TRBD2|many|TRBV6-6|TRBJ2-5
CASSYSGGSETQYF
TGTGCCAGCAGTTATAGCGGGGGGTCAGAGACCCAGTACTTC
>TRBD1|few|TRBV9|TRBJ1-1
CASSPRTGDTEAFF
TGTGCCAGCAGCCCTCGGACAGGGGACACTGAAGCTTTCTTT
>NA|many|TRBV5-1|TRBJ2-4
CASSLGLGNIQYF
TGCGCCAGCAGCTTGGGGCTTGGAAACATTCAGTACTTC
>TRBD1|NA|TRBV11-2|TRBJ1-2
CASSFDRVERGYTF
TGTGCCAGCAGCTTTGACAGGGTTGAGCGTGGCTACACCTTC
>NA|many|TRBV7-2|TRBJ1-5
CASSLQWGWDQPQHF
TGTGCCAGCAGCTTGCAGTGGGGATGGGACCAGCCCCAGCATTTT
>TRBD1|many|TRBV6-1|TRBJ1-5
CASRTGQGAGQPQHF
TGTGCCAGCAGAACAGGACAGGGGGCAGGTCAGCCCCAGCATTTT
>NA|few|TRBV20-1|TRBJ2-3
CSARIGGRGTDTQYF
TGCAGTGCTAGAATCGGGGGTAGGGGCACAGATACGCAGTATTTT
>NA|NA|TRBV11-2|TRBJ1-3
CASSFGNRHARNTIYF
TGTGCCAGCAGCTTCGGTAACAGACATGCTCGAAACACCATATATTTT
>TRBD1|NA|TRBV6-1|TRBJ1-6
CASKDRGGYNSPLHF
TGTGCCAGCAAGGACAGGGGGGGGTATAATTCACCCCTCCACTTT
>NA|NA|TRBV6-6|TRBJ1-2
CASESGGRSVYGYTF
TGTGCCAGTGAGTCGGGAGGCAGGTCGGTCTATGGCTACACCTTC
>NA|NA|TRBV6-4|TRBJ2-2
CASSDQPGHTGELFF
TGTGCCAGCAGTGACCAGCCAGGCCACACCGGGGAGCTGTTTTTT
>NA|few|TRBV7-9|TRBJ2-7
CASSLPGHYEQYF
TGTGCCAGCAGCTTACCGGGACACTACGAGCAGTACTTC
>NA|few|TRBV12-3/TRBV12-4|TRBJ2-7
CASSPVRANEQYF
TGTGCCAGCAGCCCTGTCAGGGCCAACGAGCAGTACTTC
>NA|NA|TRBV18|TRBJ1-6
CASSPRGLGNSPLHF
TGTGCCAGCTCACCACGGGGACTTGGTAATTCACCCCTCCACTTT
>NA|NA|TRBV11-2|TRBJ2-7
CASSFTQGAKYF
TGTGCCAGCAGCTTCACTCAGGGCGCCAAGTACTTC
>NA|NA|TRBV12-3/TRBV12-4|TRBJ1-1
CASSFQQGSAEAFF
TGTGCCAGCAGTTTTCAGCAGGGGAGCGCTGAAGCTTTCTTT
>NA|many|TRBV7-3|TRBJ2-1
CASSSTSTGLPFF
TGTGCCAGCAGCTCCACCTCGACAGGACTCCCGTTCTTC
>TRBD1|NA|TRBV4-1|TRBJ2-2
CASSGQGAGELFF
TGCGCCAGCAGCGGGCAGGGGGCCGGGGAGCTGTTTTTT
>NA|NA|TRBV7-2|TRBJ1-3
CASSPMVLQGYGNTIYF
TGTGCCAGCAGCCCAATGGTGTTACAGGGTTACGGAAACACCATATATTTT
>TRBD2|many|TRBV6-2/TRBV6-3|TRBJ2-7
CASRTRLAGTLSYEQYF
TGTGCCAGCAGAACCCGACTAGCGGGGACTCTCTCCTACGAGCAGTACTTC